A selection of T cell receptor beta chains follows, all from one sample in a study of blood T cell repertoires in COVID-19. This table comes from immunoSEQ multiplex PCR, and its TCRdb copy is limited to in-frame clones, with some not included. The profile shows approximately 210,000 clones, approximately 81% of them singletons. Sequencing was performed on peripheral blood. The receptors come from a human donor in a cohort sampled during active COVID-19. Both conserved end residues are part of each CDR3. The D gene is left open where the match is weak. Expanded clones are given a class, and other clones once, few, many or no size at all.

cdr3_aa: CASKVSGSSYNEQFF
cdr3_nt: TGTGCCAGCAAAGTTAGCGGGAGCTCCTACAATGAGCAGTTCTTC
v_call: TRBV2
j_call: TRBJ2-1
clone_size: .
d_call: TRBD2

cdr3_aa: CASGLGQGRQGYTF
cdr3_nt: TGTGCCAGCGGCTTGGGACAGGGTCGGCAGGGCTACACCTTC
v_call: TRBV6-5
j_call: TRBJ1-2
clone_size: few
d_call: TRBD1

cdr3_aa: CASSLDDSGTGELFF
cdr3_nt: TGCGCCAGCAGCTTGGATGACTCTGGCACCGGGGAGCTGTTTTTT
v_call: TRBV5-1
j_call: TRBJ2-2
clone_size: .
d_call: .

cdr3_aa: CASSSTGELFF
cdr3_nt: TGTGCCAGCAGTTCTACCGGGGAGCTGTTTTTT
v_call: TRBV28
j_call: TRBJ2-2
clone_size: .
d_call: .

cdr3_aa: CASSSGLTYYTDTQYF
cdr3_nt: TGTGCCAGCAGCTCAGGACTAACCTATTACACAGATACGCAGTATTTT
v_call: TRBV7-9
j_call: TRBJ2-3
clone_size: once
d_call: .

cdr3_aa: CASRRGRTEAFF
cdr3_nt: TGTGCCAGTAGGAGGGGGCGCACTGAAGCTTTCTTT
v_call: TRBV19
j_call: TRBJ1-1
clone_size: .
d_call: TRBD1

cdr3_aa: CASSPNPDREYFQETQYF
cdr3_nt: TGTGCCAGCAGCCCCAACCCGGACAGGGAATATTTTCAAGAGACCCAGTACTTC
v_call: TRBV7-9
j_call: TRBJ2-5
clone_size: .
d_call: TRBD1

cdr3_aa: CASRSGTIQQPQHF
cdr3_nt: TGTGCCAGCAGATCCGGGACAATCCAGCAGCCCCAGCATTTT
v_call: TRBV28
j_call: TRBJ1-5
clone_size: .
d_call: .

cdr3_aa: CASSLPGPVKETQYF
cdr3_nt: TGTGCCAGTAGTCTCCCAGGGCCGGTGAAAGAGACCCAGTACTTC
v_call: TRBV19
j_call: TRBJ2-5
clone_size: .
d_call: .

cdr3_aa: CASSQVSRGGELFF
cdr3_nt: TGTGCCAGCAGCCAAGTTTCCAGGGGAGGGGAGCTGTTTTTT
v_call: TRBV3-1/TRBV3-2
j_call: TRBJ2-2
clone_size: .
d_call: .

cdr3_aa: CASSIRDRNSPLHF
cdr3_nt: TGTGCCAGCAGCATCCGGGACAGAAATTCACCCCTCCACTTT
v_call: TRBV7-2
j_call: TRBJ1-6
clone_size: .
d_call: TRBD1

cdr3_aa: CASSNSGGRSVETQYF
cdr3_nt: TGTGCCAGCAGTAACTCAGGGGGCCGCAGCGTAGAGACCCAGTACTTC
v_call: TRBV6-5
j_call: TRBJ2-5
clone_size: .
d_call: TRBD1

cdr3_aa: CASSSGGRSSGANVLTF
cdr3_nt: TGTGCCAGCAGCTCAGGAGGCAGGTCTTCTGGGGCCAACGTCCTGACTTTC
v_call: TRBV7-8
j_call: TRBJ2-6
clone_size: .
d_call: .

cdr3_aa: CASSLSWGTYGYTF
cdr3_nt: TGTGCCAGCAGCTTATCCTGGGGCACCTATGGCTACACCTTC
v_call: TRBV7-9
j_call: TRBJ1-2
clone_size: .
d_call: .

cdr3_aa: CATSRDRGESNEQYF
cdr3_nt: TGTGCCACCAGCAGAGACAGGGGTGAATCCAACGAGCAGTACTTC
v_call: TRBV15
j_call: TRBJ2-7
clone_size: .
d_call: .

cdr3_aa: CASSLTGFTEAFF
cdr3_nt: TGTGCCAGCAGCTTAACAGGGTTTACTGAAGCTTTCTTT
v_call: TRBV11-3
j_call: TRBJ1-1
clone_size: .
d_call: .

cdr3_aa: CASTLGKPGGTGPYF
cdr3_nt: TGTGCCAGCACCTTAGGGAAGCCTGGGGGGACAGGACCGTACTTC
v_call: TRBV6-5
j_call: TRBJ2-7
clone_size: once
d_call: TRBD1

cdr3_aa: CSCIVGRGRDYTF
cdr3_nt: TGCAGCTGCATAGTGGGCAGGGGAAGGGACTACACCTTC
v_call: TRBV29-1
j_call: TRBJ1-2
clone_size: .
d_call: .

cdr3_aa: CASSLRSLDFVTGELFF
cdr3_nt: TGTGCCAGCAGCTTGCGCAGCCTAGACTTCGTAACCGGGGAGCTGTTTTTT
v_call: TRBV7-9
j_call: TRBJ2-2
clone_size: .
d_call: .

cdr3_aa: CASSFTATQGYGYTF
cdr3_nt: TGTGCCAGCAGTTTCACCGCCACACAGGGGTATGGCTACACCTTC
v_call: TRBV28
j_call: TRBJ1-2
clone_size: .
d_call: TRBD1

cdr3_aa: CSVEFVARYSSHYNEQFF
cdr3_nt: TGCAGCGTTGAGTTTGTTGCTAGATACTCTAGCCACTACAATGAGCAGTTCTTC
v_call: TRBV29-1
j_call: TRBJ2-1
clone_size: .
d_call: .

cdr3_aa: CASSLVGGTQYF
cdr3_nt: TGTGCCAGCAGCCTAGTGGGAGGGACCCAGTACTTC
v_call: TRBV7-2
j_call: TRBJ2-5
clone_size: few
d_call: .

cdr3_aa: CASSLGMNTEAFF
cdr3_nt: TGTGCCAGCAGCTTGGGCATGAACACTGAAGCTTTCTTT
v_call: TRBV7-2
j_call: TRBJ1-1
clone_size: .
d_call: .

cdr3_aa: CASSRTGVFYGYTF
cdr3_nt: TGTGCCAGCAGCCGGACAGGGGTTTTCTATGGCTACACCTTC
v_call: TRBV21-1
j_call: TRBJ1-2
clone_size: few
d_call: .

cdr3_aa: CATGTSGRGGTQYF
cdr3_nt: TGTGCCACCGGGACTAGCGGGCGAGGCGGTACGCAGTATTTT
v_call: TRBV25-1
j_call: TRBJ2-3
clone_size: .
d_call: TRBD2

cdr3_aa: CATLGTGFEAFF
cdr3_nt: TGTGCCACTCTCGGGACAGGATTTGAAGCTTTCTTT
v_call: TRBV19
j_call: TRBJ1-1
clone_size: .
d_call: TRBD1

cdr3_aa: CASSQLGSSGYGYTF
cdr3_nt: TGTGCCAGCAGCCAATTAGGGTCATCGGGATATGGCTACACCTTC
v_call: TRBV4-2
j_call: TRBJ1-2
clone_size: .
d_call: .

cdr3_aa: CASRRLAVAQETQYF
cdr3_nt: TGTGCCAGCAGACGACTAGCGGTCGCCCAAGAGACCCAGTACTTC
v_call: TRBV3-1/TRBV3-2
j_call: TRBJ2-5
clone_size: .
d_call: TRBD2

cdr3_aa: CASSGHPNSPLHF
cdr3_nt: TGCGCCAGCAGTGGACACCCTAATTCACCCCTCCACTTT
v_call: TRBV10-1
j_call: TRBJ1-6
clone_size: .
d_call: .

cdr3_aa: CGVGTGTLYNEQFF
cdr3_nt: TGTGGGGTGGGCACAGGGACACTCTACAATGAGCAGTTCTTC
v_call: TRBV27
j_call: TRBJ2-1
clone_size: few
d_call: .

cdr3_aa: CASSLGSSLHF
cdr3_nt: TGTGCCAGCAGCTTAGGGAGCTCCCTCCACTTT
v_call: TRBV5-6
j_call: TRBJ1-6
clone_size: .
d_call: .

cdr3_aa: CASSPTEYSNQPQHF
cdr3_nt: TGTGCCAGTAGTCCTACGGAGTATAGCAATCAGCCCCAGCATTTT
v_call: TRBV19
j_call: TRBJ1-5
clone_size: .
d_call: .

cdr3_aa: CASSRSDRGGNTIYF
cdr3_nt: TGTGCCAGCAGTCGATCCGACAGGGGTGGAAACACCATATATTTT
v_call: TRBV6-6
j_call: TRBJ1-3
clone_size: .
d_call: TRBD1

cdr3_aa: CASSVGDTRETQYF
cdr3_nt: TGTGCCAGCAGCGTAGGGGACACCCGAGAGACCCAGTACTTC
v_call: TRBV9
j_call: TRBJ2-5
clone_size: .
d_call: .

cdr3_aa: CASTPEGLAIDTQYF
cdr3_nt: TGTGCCAGCACCCCGGAAGGACTAGCTATAGATACGCAGTATTTT
v_call: TRBV6-6
j_call: TRBJ2-3
clone_size: .
d_call: TRBD2

cdr3_aa: CASSLGTSQETQYF
cdr3_nt: TGTGCCAGCAGCCTGGGGACATCACAAGAGACCCAGTACTTC
v_call: TRBV5-6
j_call: TRBJ2-5
clone_size: .
d_call: .

cdr3_aa: CASSLLRSPSPDTQYF
cdr3_nt: TGCGCCAGCAGCTTGCTCCGGTCTCCATCCCCAGATACGCAGTATTTT
v_call: TRBV5-1
j_call: TRBJ2-3
clone_size: .
d_call: .

cdr3_aa: CASSSYTAEQYF
cdr3_nt: TGTGCCAGCAGTTCCTACACAGCCGAGCAGTACTTC
v_call: TRBV6-5
j_call: TRBJ2-7
clone_size: .
d_call: .

cdr3_aa: CAIREQGNTEAFF
cdr3_nt: TGTGCCATCAGAGAACAGGGTAACACTGAAGCTTTCTTT
v_call: TRBV10-3
j_call: TRBJ1-1
clone_size: few
d_call: .

cdr3_aa: CASSKSSCQETQYF
cdr3_nt: TGTGCCAGCAGCAAATCCTCCTGTCAAGAGACCCAGTACTTC
v_call: TRBV21-1
j_call: TRBJ2-5
clone_size: .
d_call: .

cdr3_aa: CASITGSSQPYF
cdr3_nt: TGTGCCAGCATTACAGGTTCCTCCCAACCCTACTTC
v_call: TRBV28
j_call: TRBJ2-7
clone_size: .
d_call: .

cdr3_aa: CASSALGAGGQETQYF
cdr3_nt: TGCGCCAGCAGCGCTTTGGGGGCCGGGGGGCAAGAGACCCAGTACTTC
v_call: TRBV5-1
j_call: TRBJ2-5
clone_size: .
d_call: .